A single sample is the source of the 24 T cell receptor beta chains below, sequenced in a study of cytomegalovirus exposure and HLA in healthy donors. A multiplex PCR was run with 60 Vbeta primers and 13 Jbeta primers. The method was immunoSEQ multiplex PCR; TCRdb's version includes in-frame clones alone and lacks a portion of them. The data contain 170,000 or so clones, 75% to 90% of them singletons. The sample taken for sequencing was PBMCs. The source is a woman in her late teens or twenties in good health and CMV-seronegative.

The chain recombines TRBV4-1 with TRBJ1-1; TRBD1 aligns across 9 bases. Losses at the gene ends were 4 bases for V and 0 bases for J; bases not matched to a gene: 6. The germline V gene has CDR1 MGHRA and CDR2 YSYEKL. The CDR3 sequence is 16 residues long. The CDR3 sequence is CASSPGQGTMNTEAFF. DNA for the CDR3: TGCGCCAGCAGCCCCGGACAGGGGACCATGAACACTGAAGCTTTCTTT.

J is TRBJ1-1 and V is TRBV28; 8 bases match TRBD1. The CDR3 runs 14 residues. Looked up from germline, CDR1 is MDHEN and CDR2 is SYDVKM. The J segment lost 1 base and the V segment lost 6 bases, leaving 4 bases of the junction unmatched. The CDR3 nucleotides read TGTGCCAGCAGCTCGGGACAGGAGAACACTGAAGCTTTCTTT. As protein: CASSSGQENTEAFF.

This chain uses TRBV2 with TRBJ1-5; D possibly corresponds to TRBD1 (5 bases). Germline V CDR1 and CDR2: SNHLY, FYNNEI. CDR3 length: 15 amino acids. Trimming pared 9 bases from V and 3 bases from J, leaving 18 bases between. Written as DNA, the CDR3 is TGTGCCAGTAACCCGGGGGACCGGATCAATCAGCCCCAGCATTTT. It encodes CASNPGDRINQPQHF.

Written as DNA, the CDR3 is TGTGCCAGCAGTGGACAGGGGACCTACGAGCAGTACTTC. It specifies CASSGQGTYEQYF. The chain recombines TRBV27 with TRBJ2-7, with 9 positions matching TRBD1. V lost 5 bases and J lost 2; bases outside the gene matches: 1. The CDR3 has 13 amino acids. CDR1 and CDR2 (germline): MNHEY, SMNVEV (reference sequence).

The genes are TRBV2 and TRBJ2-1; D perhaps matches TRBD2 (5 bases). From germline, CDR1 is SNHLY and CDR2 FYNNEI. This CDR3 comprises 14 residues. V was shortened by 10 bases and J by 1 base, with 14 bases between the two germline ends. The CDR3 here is CATQRTGSYNEQFF. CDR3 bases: TGTGCCACCCAAAGGACGGGATCCTACAATGAGCAGTTCTTC.

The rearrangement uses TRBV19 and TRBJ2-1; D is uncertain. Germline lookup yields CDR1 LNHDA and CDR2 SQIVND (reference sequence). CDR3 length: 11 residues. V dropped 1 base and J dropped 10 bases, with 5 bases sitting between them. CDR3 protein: CASSIGVEQFF. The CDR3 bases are TGTGCCAGTAGTATAGGAGTCGAGCAGTTCTTC.

The CDR3 DNA sequence: TGTGCCAGCAGCTCCTGGAGCCTCGCAACTAATGAAAAACTGTTTTTT. Translated, it gives CASSSWSLATNEKLFF. The chain couples TRBV5-5 to TRBJ1-4; D is unresolved. V shed 3 bases and J shed 0 bases, with 12 bases lying between them. Per the germline V gene, CDR1 is SGHKS and CDR2 is YYEKEE (reference sequence). This CDR3 region has 16 residues.

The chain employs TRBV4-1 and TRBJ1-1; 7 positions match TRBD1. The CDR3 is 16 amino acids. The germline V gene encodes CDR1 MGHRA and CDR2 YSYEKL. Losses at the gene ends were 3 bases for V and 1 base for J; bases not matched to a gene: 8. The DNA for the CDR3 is TGCGCCAGCAGCCACGGGGGTGGGACAGCGAACACTGAAGCTTTCTTT. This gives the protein CASSHGGGTANTEAFF.

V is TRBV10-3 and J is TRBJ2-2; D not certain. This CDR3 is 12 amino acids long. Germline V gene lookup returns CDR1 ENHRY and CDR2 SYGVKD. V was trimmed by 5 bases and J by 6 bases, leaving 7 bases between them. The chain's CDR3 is CAISYSPGELFF. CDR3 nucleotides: TGTGCCATCAGTTATAGCCCCGGGGAGCTGTTTTTT.

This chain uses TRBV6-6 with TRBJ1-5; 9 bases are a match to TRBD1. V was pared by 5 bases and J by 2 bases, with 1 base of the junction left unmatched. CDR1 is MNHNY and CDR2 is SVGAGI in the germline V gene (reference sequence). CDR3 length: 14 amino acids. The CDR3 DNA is TGTGCCAGCAGTAGACAGGGGGGCAATCAGCCCCAGCATTTT. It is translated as CASSRQGGNQPQHF.

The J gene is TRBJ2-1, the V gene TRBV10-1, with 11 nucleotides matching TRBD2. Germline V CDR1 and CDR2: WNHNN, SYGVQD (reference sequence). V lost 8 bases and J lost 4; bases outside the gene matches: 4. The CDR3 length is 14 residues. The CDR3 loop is CASGGTSGYNEQFF. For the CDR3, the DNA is TGCGCCAGCGGCGGGACTAGCGGTTACAATGAGCAGTTCTTC.

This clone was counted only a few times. CDR3 loop: CASSSSRGHTIYF. CDR3 DNA: TGTGCCAGCAGCTCATCTAGGGGCCACACCATATATTTT. V usage is TRBV7-9 and J usage is TRBJ1-3; TRBD1 might be the D (5 bases). Deletions cut 4 bases from V and 8 bases from J, with 12 bases between. The CDR3 is 13 amino acids. Looked up from germline, CDR1 is SEHNR and CDR2 is FQNEAQ (reference sequence).

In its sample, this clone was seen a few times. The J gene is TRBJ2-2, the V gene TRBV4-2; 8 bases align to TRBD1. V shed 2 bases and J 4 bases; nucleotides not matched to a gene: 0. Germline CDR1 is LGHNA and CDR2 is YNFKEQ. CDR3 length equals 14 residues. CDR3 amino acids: CASSQQGATGELFF. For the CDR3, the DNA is TGTGCCAGCAGCCAACAGGGGGCCACCGGGGAGCTGTTTTTT.

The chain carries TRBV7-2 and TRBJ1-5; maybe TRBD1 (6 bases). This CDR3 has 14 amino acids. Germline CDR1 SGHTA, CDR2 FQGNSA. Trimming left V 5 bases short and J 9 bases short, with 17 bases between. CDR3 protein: CASSPYQGQRPQHF. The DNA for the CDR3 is TGTGCCAGCAGCCCCTATCAGGGGCAAAGGCCCCAGCATTTT.

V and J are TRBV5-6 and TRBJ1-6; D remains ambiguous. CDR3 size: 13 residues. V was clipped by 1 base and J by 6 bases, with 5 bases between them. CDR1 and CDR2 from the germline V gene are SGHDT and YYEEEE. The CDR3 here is CASSLTGNSPLHF. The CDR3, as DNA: TGTGCCAGCAGCTTGACGGGTAATTCACCCCTCCACTTT.

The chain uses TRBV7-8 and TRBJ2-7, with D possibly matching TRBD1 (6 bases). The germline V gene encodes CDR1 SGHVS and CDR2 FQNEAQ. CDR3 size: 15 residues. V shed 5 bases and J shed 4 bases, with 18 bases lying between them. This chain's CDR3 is CASSQDRPENYEQYF. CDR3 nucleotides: TGTGCCAGCAGCCAAGACAGGCCAGAAAATTACGAGCAGTACTTC.

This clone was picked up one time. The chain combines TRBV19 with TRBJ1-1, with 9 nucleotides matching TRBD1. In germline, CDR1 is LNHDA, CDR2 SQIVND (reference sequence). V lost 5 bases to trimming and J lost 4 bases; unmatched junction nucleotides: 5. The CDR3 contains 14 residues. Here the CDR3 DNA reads TGTGCCAGTAGTGCAGACAGGGGGATCACTGAAGCTTTCTTT. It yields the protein CASSADRGITEAFF.

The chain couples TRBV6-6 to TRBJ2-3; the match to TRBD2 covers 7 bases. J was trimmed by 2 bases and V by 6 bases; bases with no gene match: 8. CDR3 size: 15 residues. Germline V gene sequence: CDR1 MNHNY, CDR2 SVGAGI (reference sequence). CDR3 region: CASRGESGATDTQYF. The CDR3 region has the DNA TGTGCCAGCAGGGGGGAGAGCGGGGCCACAGATACGCAGTATTTT.

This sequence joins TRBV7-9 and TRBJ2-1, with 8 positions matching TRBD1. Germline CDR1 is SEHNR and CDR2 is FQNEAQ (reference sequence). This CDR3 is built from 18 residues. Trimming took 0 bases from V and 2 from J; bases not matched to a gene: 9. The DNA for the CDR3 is TGTGCCAGCAGCTTAGCGTGGACAGGGCCTCCCCCCTACAATGAGCAGTTCTTC. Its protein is CASSLAWTGPPPYNEQFF.

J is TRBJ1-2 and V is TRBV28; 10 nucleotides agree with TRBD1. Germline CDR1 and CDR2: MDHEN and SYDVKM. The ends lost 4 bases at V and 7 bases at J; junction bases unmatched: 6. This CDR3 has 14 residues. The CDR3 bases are TGTGCCAGCAGTTCCGGGACAGGGGCATTTGGCTACACCTTC. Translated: CASSSGTGAFGYTF.

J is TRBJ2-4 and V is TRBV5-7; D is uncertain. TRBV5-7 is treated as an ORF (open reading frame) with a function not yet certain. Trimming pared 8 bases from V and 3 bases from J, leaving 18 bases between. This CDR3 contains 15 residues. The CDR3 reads CARSLRVVVKNIQYF. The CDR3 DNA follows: TGTGCCAGGAGCCTACGGGTAGTTGTCAAAAACATTCAGTACTTC.

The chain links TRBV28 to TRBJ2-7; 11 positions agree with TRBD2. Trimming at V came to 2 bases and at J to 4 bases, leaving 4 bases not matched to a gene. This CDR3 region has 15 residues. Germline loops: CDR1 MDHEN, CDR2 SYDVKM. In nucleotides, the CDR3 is TGTGCCAGCAGTTTAGGGACTAGCGGAGGTTACGAGCAGTACTTC. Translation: CASSLGTSGGYEQYF.

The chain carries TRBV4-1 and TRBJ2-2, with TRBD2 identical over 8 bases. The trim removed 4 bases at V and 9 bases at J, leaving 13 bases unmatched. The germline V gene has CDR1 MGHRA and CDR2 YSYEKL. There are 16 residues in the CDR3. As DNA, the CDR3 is TGCGCCAGCAGCCTGGGACTAGAATCGGTTACGAGGGAGCTGTTTTTT. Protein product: CASSLGLESVTRELFF.

DNA of the CDR3: TGTGCCAGCAGCCAAACGCGGGGTCAGCCCCAGCATTTT. Translating it yields CASSQTRGQPQHF. This chain joins TRBV6-4 and TRBJ1-5; D gene unclear. Trimming pared 6 bases from V and 6 bases from J, leaving 12 bases between. Germline assignment: CDR1 MRHNA and CDR2 SNTAGT. The CDR3 runs to 13 residues.